Listed below are T cell receptor beta chains from one sample, sequenced in a study of T cell responses to AZD1222 COVID-19 vaccine. Profiling relied on immunoSEQ multiplex PCR, and the TCRdb table lists in-frame clones only, not all of them. The sample gives roughly 150,000 clones, 80% to 95% of which show up once; approximately 5.9% is in the top ten. Sequenced material: peripheral blood, taken 28 days after the second AZD1222 dose. The receptors come from an adult who received the AZD1222 COVID-19 vaccine. Each CDR3 is given with its conserved first and last residue. Fields, in order: D gene, clone size, J gene, V gene, CDR3 protein, CDR3 DNA. The D gene is left open where the match is weak. Size is stated for part of the rows, as once, few or many counts, or as a class when the clone is expanded.

>NA|once|TRBJ2-2|TRBV10-2
CASSERKGVAVGELFF
TGCGCCAGCAGTGAAAGAAAAGGGGTGGCAGTCGGGGAGCTGTTTTTT
>NA|NA|TRBJ1-5|TRBV25-1
CASSEFGYSNQPQHF
TGTGCCAGCAGTGAATTTGGTTATAGCAATCAGCCCCAGCATTTT
>NA|NA|TRBJ1-2|TRBV7-8
CASSLDLSGYGYTF
TGTGCCAGCAGCTTAGATCTGTCAGGCTATGGCTACACCTTC
>NA|NA|TRBJ2-2|TRBV24-1
CATSDPGRVTGELFF
TGTGCCACCAGTGACCCGGGACGGGTCACCGGGGAGCTGTTTTTT
>NA|NA|TRBJ1-1|TRBV7-9
CASSRDSRGIMNTEAFF
TGTGCCAGCAGCCGCGACAGCCGGGGGATTATGAACACTGAAGCTTTCTTT
>NA|NA|TRBJ2-5|TRBV7-8
CASSPLARTQYF
TGTGCCAGCAGCCCCCTTGCTAGGACCCAGTACTTC
>NA|NA|TRBJ1-5|TRBV6-2/TRBV6-3
CASSYRSGTLNQPQHF
TGTGCCAGCAGTTACCGGTCCGGGACACTGAATCAGCCCCAGCATTTT
>NA|NA|TRBJ1-2|TRBV19
CASSIDLEGRYTF
TGTGCCAGTAGTATAGATTTGGAGGGCCGCTACACCTTC
>TRBD1|NA|TRBJ1-5|TRBV5-1
CASSLETGGKDQPQHF
TGCGCCAGCAGCTTGGAGACAGGGGGCAAGGATCAGCCCCAGCATTTT
>TRBD1|NA|TRBJ1-6|TRBV2
CASSVRGQDSSYNSPLHF
TGTGCCAGCAGTGTCAGGGGACAGGACAGCTCCTATAATTCACCCCTCCACTTT
>TRBD2|NA|TRBJ2-1|TRBV19
CASSTGLAGVGPSYNEQFF
TGTGCCAGTAGTACGGGACTAGCGGGAGTGGGGCCCTCGTACAATGAGCAGTTCTTC
>NA|few|TRBJ2-7|TRBV4-3
CASSLGRTEWDEQYF
TGCGCCAGCAGCCTCGGACGGACAGAATGGGACGAGCAGTACTTC
>NA|few|TRBJ1-4|TRBV19
CASSTQTSLGEKLFF
TGTGCCAGTAGTACTCAGACGTCCCTGGGTGAAAAACTGTTTTTT
>NA|NA|TRBJ1-4|TRBV25-1
CASSRVTALNEKLFF
TGTGCCAGCAGTAGAGTGACAGCGCTAAATGAAAAACTGTTTTTT
>NA|once|TRBJ2-3|TRBV9
CASSTPYTDTQYF
TGTGCCAGCAGCACTCCATACACAGATACGCAGTATTTT
>NA|NA|TRBJ1-4|TRBV28
CASSFVKTGSTRTNEKLFF
TGTGCCAGCAGTTTTGTTAAGACAGGTTCAACAAGGACTAATGAAAAACTGTTTTTT
>TRBD1|NA|TRBJ2-5|TRBV5-1
CASSLSATGQETQYF
TGCGCCAGCAGCCTAAGCGCGACAGGGCAGGAGACCCAGTACTTC
>NA|NA|TRBJ1-6|TRBV28
CASSLLGVRSPLHF
TGTGCCAGCAGTTTGCTAGGGGTTCGTTCACCCCTCCACTTT
>NA|NA|TRBJ1-5|TRBV28
CASSSLGWYSNQPQHF
TGTGCCAGCAGTTCACTGGGATGGTATAGCAATCAGCCCCAGCATTTT
>TRBD2|NA|TRBJ2-2|TRBV7-2
CASSTRLAGGTSGAGELFF
TGTGCCAGCAGCACCCGACTAGCGGGAGGCACTTCGGGGGCCGGGGAGCTGTTTTTT
>TRBD1|NA|TRBJ1-5|TRBV19
CASTAGTGGVNQPQHF
TGTGCCAGTACAGCCGGGACAGGGGGCGTCAATCAGCCCCAGCATTTT
>TRBD1|NA|TRBJ1-6|TRBV30
CAWSVAWTGGNSPLHF
TGTGCCTGGAGTGTGGCCTGGACAGGGGGGAATTCACCCCTCCACTTT